These T cell receptor beta chains were read from a single sample in a study of immune characterization of retroperitoneal liposarcoma. One entry per CDR3 protein, called by TCRdb with MiXCR from the PCR reads. The sample lists approximately 2,000 distinct CDR3 sequences; less than 30% were seen once. Sequenced input: tumor tissue. These receptors originate from a female donor with retroperitoneal liposarcoma. Each CDR3 is given with its conserved first and last residue. Each record gives: D gene, J gene, V gene, clone size, CDR3 protein, CDR3 DNA. A D gene is named only where the DNA matches it firmly. Clone sizes are given selectively: once, few, many, or a class where the clone is expanded.

>TRBD2|TRBJ2-7|TRBV10-1|large
CASSPSGSGEQYF
TGCGCCAGCAGTCCGAGCGGGAGCGGCGAGCAGTACTTC
>.|TRBJ2-7|TRBV12-3/TRBV12-4|.
CASSPQISYEQYF
TGTGCCAGCAGCCCCCAGATTTCCTACGAGCAGTACTTC
>TRBD2|TRBJ2-3|TRBV6-1|medium-sized
CASLPSGGVSTDTQYF
TGTGCCAGCCTCCCTTCGGGGGGGGTAAGCACAGATACGCAGTATTTT
>TRBD2|TRBJ2-3|TRBV6-1|medium-sized
CASSLAGGSTDTQYF
TGTGCCAGCAGTTTAGCGGGAGGGAGCACAGATACGCAGTATTTT
>.|TRBJ2-1|TRBV6-1|large
CASQNGLGGYEQFF
TGTGCCAGCCAAAACGGCCTAGGGGGGTACGAGCAGTTCTTC
>.|TRBJ2-1|TRBV6-7|.
CASHPEQFF
TGTGCCAGCCATCCCGAGCAGTTCTTC
>TRBD1|TRBJ2-5|TRBV10-2|.
CASSVGQGDSSQYF
TGCGCCAGCAGTGTTGGACAGGGTGATTCCTCCCAGTACTTC
>TRBD1|TRBJ2-6|TRBV7-2|.
CASSSDRAGANVLTF
TGTGCCAGCAGCTCTGACAGGGCTGGGGCCAACGTCCTGACTTTC
>.|TRBJ2-7|TRBV6-1|many
CASSETISYNEQYF
TGTGCCAGCAGTGAGACTATAAGTTACAATGAGCAGTACTTC
>.|TRBJ2-1|TRBV27|.
CASSLSDIGRGNEQFF
TGTGCCAGCAGTTTATCGGACATAGGACGGGGCAATGAGCAGTTCTTC
>TRBD1|TRBJ2-5|TRBV5-1|medium-sized
CASSFRTGQETQYF
TGCGCCAGCAGCTTCCGGACAGGCCAAGAGACCCAGTACTTC
>.|TRBJ1-1|TRBV7-7|many
CASSAGLNTEAFF
TGTGCCAGTTCGGCGGGCCTGAACACTGAAGCTTTCTTT
>.|TRBJ2-5|TRBV6-1|large
CASSEGQLNEQYF
TGTGCCAGCAGTGAAGGACAGTTAAATGAGCAGTACTTC
>TRBD2|TRBJ2-7|TRBV27|.
CASSFTSASYEQYF
TGTGCCAGCAGTTTCACTAGCGCGTCCTACGAGCAGTACTTC
>.|TRBJ2-3|TRBV7-2|medium-sized
CASSLGIQLGTDTQYF
TGTGCCAGCAGCTTAGGGATCCAGCTCGGGACAGATACGCAGTATTTT
>.|TRBJ2-7|TRBV12-3/TRBV12-4|many
CASSWMSGVYEQYF
TGTGCCAGCAGTTGGATGTCAGGGGTGTACGAGCAGTACTTC
>.|TRBJ2-7|TRBV27|few
CASSAGTTNNEQYF
TGTGCCAGCAGTGCCGGGACCACTAACAATGAGCAGTACTTC
>.|TRBJ2-1|TRBV7-2|.
CASSIKETQFF
TGTGCCAGCAGTATTAAAGAGACCCAGTTCTTC
>TRBD1|TRBJ2-7|TRBV6-1|.
CASRIGQGTTYEQYF
TGTGCCAGCAGGATAGGACAGGGGACCACCTACGAGCAGTACTTC
>.|TRBJ2-1|TRBV7-2|large
CASSSTGWERAEQFF
TGTGCCAGCAGCTCGACAGGGTGGGAGCGGGCCGAGCAGTTCTTC